This TCR beta chain derives from a study of T cell repertoires in cytomegalovirus infection (dated by TCRdb to about 2019). Background for the entire study: Alongside well-studied HLA-B-restricted epitopes, the peptide stimulations were aimed at recently identified HLA-C-restricted CMV epitopes, whose presentation resists viral immunomodulation. Donor HLA type was relevant to the analysis, as public TCR beta signatures indicated carriage of CMV infection together with the matching HLA type.

This clonotype was observed a few times. Its antigen specificity is not known. Base qualities are missing; no much larger clone stands one base away. Read against the paper, the sample's treatment or condition label means: in vitro stimulation with specific CMV peptide epitopes to enrich CMV-specific T cells. Overall study outcomes, separate from this receptor: In both this cohort and an independent cohort of more than 350 donors, the cumulative frequency of public TCR beta family members distinguished carriers of CMV infection plus the relevant HLA type. The ex vivo response was dominated by HLA-C-restricted CMV-specific TCR beta clonotypes, which also provided the single most frequent clonotype in two of eight donors.

Instrument used: Illumina HiSeq 1500. The public reads were reanalyzed by TCRdb: fastp trimming at Q25, MiXCR alignment, in-frame beta chains only. Every distinct CDR3 protein forms one entry, paired with its most common genes and DNA. This sample lists about 310,000 distinct CDR3 sequences; around 25% were detected once. The leading ten clones occupy about an eighth of the sample. Reading the germline V gene (reference sequence) gives CDR1 MNHNY and CDR2 SVGAGI. Trimming at the junction amounts to 4 bases on V and 4 bases on J, and the germline ends lie 13 bases apart. Reading from cysteine to phenylalanine, the CDR3 counts 14 amino acids. The CDR3 DNA has 42 bases and is translated from base 1.

The clonotype was recovered from a human donor in good health (CMV status not recorded). Some clones in this sample may be carry-over from other donors' samples. Rearrangement joined TRBV6-6 to TRBJ1-2; the best D guess is TRBD1, with 5 bases matching. The sample here was cultured PBMCs, taken from culture after CMV antigen stimulation. This receptor has the CDR3 CASSFSQGGYGYTF. The DNA sequence is given as TGTGCCAGCAGTTTTAGTCAGGGAGGCTATGGCTACACCTTC.